This is a list of T cell receptor beta chains from one sample in a study of metastatic and nonmetastatic thyroid tumors. Using MiXCR, TCRdb re-called clones from the PCR reads. The sample has 30,000 to 40,000 clones, approximately 30% seen once; the top ten hold 6% to 8%. Sequencing used blood. These TCRs come from a female donor with papillary thyroid cancer or a benign thyroid nodule (not recorded which). Some clones in this sample may be carry-over from other donors' samples. The CDR3 runs from the conserved cysteine through the conserved F or W. The D gene is left open where the match is weak. Clone size is not always given. Where it is, it says once, few, many or a class for expanded clones.

d_call	clone_size	v_call	j_call	cdr3_nt	cdr3_aa
NA	NA	TRBV28	TRBJ2-7	TGTGCCAGCAGTTTATATAATGTCCCGATGGGCTCCTACGAGCAGTACTTC	CASSLYNVPMGSYEQYF
NA	medium-sized	TRBV12-3/TRBV12-4	TRBJ1-1	TGTGCCAGCAGTTTAGGGGGGGCCCCTAACACTGAAGCTTTCTTT	CASSLGGAPNTEAFF
NA	medium-sized	TRBV6-1	TRBJ1-1	TGTGCCAGCAGCTCGAACCTTCTGGGTAACACTGAAGCTTTCTTT	CASSSNLLGNTEAFF
NA	few	TRBV28	TRBJ1-5	TGTGCCAGCAGTTTTGTTCTGACAGGAAATCAGCCCCAGCATTTT	CASSFVLTGNQPQHF
NA	many	TRBV30	TRBJ1-2	TGTGCCTGGAGTTACGGGGGGACGGAAGCCTATGGCCACACCTTC	CAWSYGGTEAYGHTF
NA	many	TRBV5-5	TRBJ2-7	TGTGCCAGCAGCTTCACCGGAGGGTTCTACGAGCAGTACTTC	CASSFTGGFYEQYF
NA	NA	TRBV25-1	TRBJ2-5	TGTGCCACCAGTGGAGCCCGGGGGATAACTGAGACCCAGTACTTC	CATSGARGITETQYF
TRBD1	once	TRBV4-2	TRBJ1-3	TGTGCCAGCAGCCAGGGGGCGAGGGGGCAAGGAGGAAACACCATATATTTT	CASSQGARGQGGNTIYF
TRBD1	many	TRBV6-1	TRBJ1-4	TGTGCCAGCGGCGCCTCACAGGGGGGAAGTGAAAAACTGTTTTTT	CASGASQGGSEKLFF
NA	NA	TRBV3-1	TRBJ2-7	TGTGCCAGCAGCCAGAACTACGAGCAGTACTTC	CASSQNYEQYF
NA	NA	TRBV20-1	TRBJ2-1	TGCATTGCTAGATTCGCGAGGAGGTCCAGGAATGAGCAGTTCTTC	CIARFARRSRNEQFF
TRBD2	many	TRBV7-2	TRBJ2-7	TGTGCCAGCAGCCCGCCAGCCGGGGGGGCCTCGTCCGAGCAGTACTTC	CASSPPAGGASSEQYF
NA	NA	TRBV11-3	TRBJ2-7	TGTGCCAGCAGCTTGTATGATACGCTCTACGAGCAGTACTTC	CASSLYDTLYEQYF
NA	once	TRBV5-1	TRBJ2-7	TGCGCCAGCAGCCTGCTGGAGGGGGCCTACGAGCAGTACTTC	CASSLLEGAYEQYF
NA	medium-sized	TRBV7-2	TRBJ2-7	TGTGCCAGCAGCTTAAACTCCTACGAGCAGTACTTC	CASSLNSYEQYF
NA	NA	TRBV11-2	TRBJ2-7	TGTGCCAGCAGCTTTTCCAGGTACGGCTACGAGCAGTACTTC	CASSFSRYGYEQYF
NA	many	TRBV4-1	TRBJ1-1	TGCGCCAGCAGCCAAGAGAGGCGGACCTCTTATGACACTGAAGCTTTCTTT	CASSQERRTSYDTEAFF
NA	NA	TRBV5-1	TRBJ1-1	TGCGCCAGCAGCTTTGCAGGGTTTTACACTGAAGCTTTCTTT	CASSFAGFYTEAFF
NA	many	TRBV20-1	TRBJ1-1	TGCAGTGCTCCCATAGGGAACACTGAAGCTTTCTTT	CSAPIGNTEAFF
NA	medium-sized	TRBV7-2	TRBJ2-5	TGTGCCAGCAGCCCCTCGAGGCAAGAGACCCAGTACTTC	CASSPSRQETQYF
NA	many	TRBV4-1	TRBJ2-5	TGCGCCAGCAGCCCTGGGCCCATCCAAGAGACCCAGTACTTC	CASSPGPIQETQYF
TRBD1	NA	TRBV14	TRBJ1-2	TGTGCCAGTCAAAAGGACAGGGGCTATGGCTACACCTTC	CASQKDRGYGYTF
TRBD2	many	TRBV7-6	TRBJ2-5	TGTGCCAGCACGACTAGCGGGAGTTGGGAGACCCAGTACTTC	CASTTSGSWETQYF
TRBD1	NA	TRBV6-5	TRBJ1-1	TGTGCCAGCAGTTACCTGGACAGGGACACTGAAGCTTTCTTT	CASSYLDRDTEAFF
NA	NA	TRBV18	TRBJ1-2	TGTGCCAGCTCACCGGGGCAAAACTATGGCTACACCTTC	CASSPGQNYGYTF
TRBD1	NA	TRBV28	TRBJ2-5	TGTGCCAGCAGTTCCTGGACAGGCCAAGAGACCCAGTACTTC	CASSSWTGQETQYF
NA	few	TRBV19	TRBJ1-2	TGTGCCAGTAGTATTCTGACAGAGAATGGCTACACCTTC	CASSILTENGYTF
NA	many	TRBV7-7	TRBJ2-2	TGTGCTAGCAGCCCTTCTAACACCGGGGAGCTGTTTTTT	CASSPSNTGELFF
TRBD2	many	TRBV5-1	TRBJ2-2	TGCGCCAGCAGCTTGATAGCGGGAGAGAACACCGGGGAGCTGTTTTTT	CASSLIAGENTGELFF
TRBD1	many	TRBV12-3/TRBV12-4	TRBJ2-5	TGTGCCAGCAGCCAAAGGACAGGGAAAGAGACCCAGTACTTC	CASSQRTGKETQYF
NA	many	TRBV5-1	TRBJ2-1	TGCGCCAGCAGCTCGACCGGGATGGTGAACAATGAGCAGTTCTTC	CASSSTGMVNNEQFF
NA	once	TRBV7-9	TRBJ2-7	TGTGCCAGCAGCCCACAGAACTACGAGCAGTACTTC	CASSPQNYEQYF
NA	many	TRBV5-4	TRBJ1-2	TGTGCCAGCAGCTTGGCCAATATAATCGGCACCTCTAACTATGGCTACACCTTC	CASSLANIIGTSNYGYTF
NA	many	TRBV7-9	TRBJ1-5	TGTGCCAGCAGCCCAGGCAGGGGCCAGCATTTT	CASSPGRGQHF
TRBD2	many	TRBV4-2	TRBJ2-3	TGTGCCAGCAGCCAACAAGCGGGGGAACGCACAGATACGCAGTATTTT	CASSQQAGERTDTQYF
NA	NA	TRBV27	TRBJ2-7	TGTGCCAGCAGTTCAACCGGGAACTCCTACGAGCAGTACTTC	CASSSTGNSYEQYF
TRBD1	NA	TRBV20-1	TRBJ2-7	TGCAGTTCGCCGGACAGGGGGGCCGCCCACGAGCAGTACTTC	CSSPDRGAAHEQYF
NA	few	TRBV6-4	TRBJ2-7	TGTGCCAGCAGCCAGAACCACAGGGACCCGGGGGACGAGCAGTACTTC	CASSQNHRDPGDEQYF
NA	many	TRBV27	TRBJ1-1	TGTGCCAGCAGTTTTTTCGGGGGCAACACTGAAGCTTTCTTT	CASSFFGGNTEAFF
TRBD1	NA	TRBV2	TRBJ1-2	TGTGCCAGCAGCCAGGGGGGTTTTTATGGCTACACCTTC	CASSQGGFYGYTF
NA	NA	TRBV5-1	TRBJ2-5	TGCGCCAGCAGAGCACCAGGGGAGCGAGCAGAGACCCAGTACTTC	CASRAPGERAETQYF
NA	medium-sized	TRBV4-1	TRBJ1-1	TGCGCCAGCAGCCAAGATGCGGGGGACCGTGAAGCTTTCTTT	CASSQDAGDREAFF
TRBD2	many	TRBV20-1	TRBJ2-1	TGCAGTGCTCTAGCGGGGGGGCTTGGTAATGAGCAGTTCTTC	CSALAGGLGNEQFF
NA	many	TRBV7-2	TRBJ2-3	TGTGCCAGCGGCCCCCGGAGGAATCCAGATACGCAGTATTTT	CASGPRRNPDTQYF
NA	many	TRBV24-1	TRBJ1-1	TGTGCCACCAGCCCCGCGGGCACGAACACTGAAGCTTTCTTT	CATSPAGTNTEAFF
TRBD2	NA	TRBV5-5	TRBJ2-1	TGTGCCAGCAGGTTCCCCGGACTAGCGGGGGGGCCCGGGATTGGGAATGAGCAGTTCTTC	CASRFPGLAGGPGIGNEQFF
NA	NA	TRBV6-1	TRBJ2-1	TGTGCCAGCAGGTGGACAGAGAACTACAATGAGCAGTTCTTC	CASRWTENYNEQFF
NA	NA	TRBV10-1	TRBJ1-3	TGCGCCAGCAGTTATACCTTGGGATCCGGAAACACCATATATTTT	CASSYTLGSGNTIYF
NA	NA	TRBV5-1	TRBJ2-7	TGCGCCAGCAGCTTTTCAAAACAGGGGAGGTACGAGCAGTACTTC	CASSFSKQGRYEQYF
TRBD2	many	TRBV29-1	TRBJ2-7	TGCAGCGTGGCACTAGCGCCGAGCTCCTACGAGCAGTACTTC	CSVALAPSSYEQYF
NA	medium-sized	TRBV20-1	TRBJ2-7	TGCAGTGCTAGAGATTCCAGGGGAGACGAGCAGTACTTC	CSARDSRGDEQYF
NA	NA	TRBV28	TRBJ1-2	TGTGCCAGCAATCGAGGGGATTACGGCTACACCTTC	CASNRGDYGYTF
TRBD2	many	TRBV3-1	TRBJ2-1	TGTGCCAGCAGCTTTACTAGCGGGTCTCCGGGCGAGCAGTTCTTC	CASSFTSGSPGEQFF
NA	NA	TRBV6-5	TRBJ1-1	TGTGCCAGCAGTTTCCAGACAGCGAACACTGAAGCTTTCTTT	CASSFQTANTEAFF
TRBD2	many	TRBV5-1	TRBJ2-2	TGCGCCAGCAGCTTACTGGCGGGAGTAGATACCGGGGAGCTGTTTTTT	CASSLLAGVDTGELFF
NA	medium-sized	TRBV6-5	TRBJ1-2	TGTGCCAGCAGTTACGGACCCGGGGGTGGCTACACCTTC	CASSYGPGGGYTF